This T cell receptor beta chain comes out of a study of identical twins. V lost 6 bases and J lost 8, with 22 bases in between. The CDR3 sequence is 15 residues long. This clonotype was seen ten or more times. TCRdb reanalysed the 5' RACE reads using MiXCR and keeps one entry per CDR3 protein. Among about 520,000 distinct CDR3 sequences listed, 22% were seen once. The sample also formed part of further work on T cells expressing NK-cell markers. That source reports: Seropositivity for HCMV was found in most of the eight sequenced donors, with one seronegative. A range of 1.0-7.0% of CD8+ T cells consisted of dominant NKG2C+ clonotypes in more than five donors.

J is TRBJ1-1 and V is TRBV12-3 or TRBV12-4; D call uncertain. Sequences were obtained from CD4+ T cells sorted from blood. The receptor comes from a woman between 18 and 29 years old in good health. CDR3 bases: TGTGCCAGCAGCCAGAGCCGATGGTTCGGCGGAGAAGCTTTCTTT. It encodes CASSQSRWFGGEAFF.